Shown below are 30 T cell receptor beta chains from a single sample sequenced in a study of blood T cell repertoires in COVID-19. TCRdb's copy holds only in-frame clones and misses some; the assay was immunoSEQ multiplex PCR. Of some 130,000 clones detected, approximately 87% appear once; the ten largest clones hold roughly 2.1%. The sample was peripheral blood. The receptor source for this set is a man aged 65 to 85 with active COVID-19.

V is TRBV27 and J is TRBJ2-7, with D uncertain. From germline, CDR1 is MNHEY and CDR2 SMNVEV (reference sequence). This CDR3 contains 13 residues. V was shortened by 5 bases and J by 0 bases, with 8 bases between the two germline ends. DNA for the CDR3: TGTGCCAGCAGTCTCACTACCTCCTACGAGCAGTACTTC. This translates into CASSLTTSYEQYF.

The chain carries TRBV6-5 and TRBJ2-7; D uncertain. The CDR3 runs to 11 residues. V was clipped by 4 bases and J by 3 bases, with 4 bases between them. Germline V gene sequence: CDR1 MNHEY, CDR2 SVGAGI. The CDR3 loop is CASSFNYEQYF. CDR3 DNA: TGTGCCAGCAGTTTCAACTACGAGCAGTACTTC.

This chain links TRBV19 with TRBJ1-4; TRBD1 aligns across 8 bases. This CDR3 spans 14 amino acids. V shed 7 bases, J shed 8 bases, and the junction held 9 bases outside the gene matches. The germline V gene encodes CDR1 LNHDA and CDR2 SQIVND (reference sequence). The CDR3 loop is CASTGTGLGEKLFF. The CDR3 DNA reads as TGTGCCAGTACCGGGACAGGTTTAGGAGAAAAACTGTTTTTT.

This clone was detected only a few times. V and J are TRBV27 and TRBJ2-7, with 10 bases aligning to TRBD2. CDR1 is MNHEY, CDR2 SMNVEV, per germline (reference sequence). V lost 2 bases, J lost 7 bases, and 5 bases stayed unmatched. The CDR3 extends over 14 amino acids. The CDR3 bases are TGTGCCAGCAGTTTAAGGCTAGCGGGAGTTGAGCAGTACTTC. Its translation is CASSLRLAGVEQYF.

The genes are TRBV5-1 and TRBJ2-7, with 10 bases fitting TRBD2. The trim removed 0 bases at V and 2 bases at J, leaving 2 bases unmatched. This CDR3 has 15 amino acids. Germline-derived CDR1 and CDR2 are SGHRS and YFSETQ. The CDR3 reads CASSLGGTSAYEQYF. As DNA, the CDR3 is TGCGCCAGCAGCTTGGGGGGGACTAGCGCCTACGAGCAGTACTTC.

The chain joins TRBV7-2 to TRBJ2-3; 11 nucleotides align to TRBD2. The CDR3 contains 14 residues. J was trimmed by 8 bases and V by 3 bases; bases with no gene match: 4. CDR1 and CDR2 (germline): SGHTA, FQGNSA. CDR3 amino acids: CASSFSLAGATQYF. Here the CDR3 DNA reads TGTGCCAGCAGCTTCTCACTAGCGGGAGCTACGCAGTATTTT.

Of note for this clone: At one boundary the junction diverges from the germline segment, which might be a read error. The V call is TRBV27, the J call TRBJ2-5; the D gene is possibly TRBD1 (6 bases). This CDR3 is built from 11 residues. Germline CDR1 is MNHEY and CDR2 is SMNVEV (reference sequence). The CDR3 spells CASGLQGNEHF. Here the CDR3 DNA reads TGTGCCAGCGGCTTACAGGGAAATGAGCACTTC.

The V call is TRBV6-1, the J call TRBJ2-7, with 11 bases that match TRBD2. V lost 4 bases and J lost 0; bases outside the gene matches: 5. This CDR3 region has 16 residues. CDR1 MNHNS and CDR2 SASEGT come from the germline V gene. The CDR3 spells CASSARLAGSSYEQYF. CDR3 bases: TGTGCCAGCAGTGCCCGACTAGCGGGAAGCTCCTACGAGCAGTACTTC.

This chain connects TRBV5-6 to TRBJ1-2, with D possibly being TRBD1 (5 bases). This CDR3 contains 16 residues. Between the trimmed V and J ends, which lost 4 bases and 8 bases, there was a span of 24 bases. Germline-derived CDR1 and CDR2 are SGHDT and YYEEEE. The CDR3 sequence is CASSPPLRDRTNGYTF. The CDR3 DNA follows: TGTGCCAGCAGCCCGCCCCTTCGCGACAGAACTAACGGCTACACCTTC.

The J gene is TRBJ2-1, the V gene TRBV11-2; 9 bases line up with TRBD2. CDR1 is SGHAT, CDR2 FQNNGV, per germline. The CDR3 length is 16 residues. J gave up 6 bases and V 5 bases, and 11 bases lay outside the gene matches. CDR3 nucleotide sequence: TGTGCCAGCAGCCGTCAGACTAGCGGCTACCTCAATGAGCAGTTCTTC. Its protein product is CASSRQTSGYLNEQFF. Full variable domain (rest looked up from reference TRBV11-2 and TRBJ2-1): EAGVAQSPRYKIIEKRQSVAFWCNPISGHATLYWYQQILGQGPKLLIQFQNNGVVDDSQLPKDRFSAERLKGVDSTLKIQPAKLEDSAVYLCASSRQTSGYLNEQFFGPGTRLTVL.

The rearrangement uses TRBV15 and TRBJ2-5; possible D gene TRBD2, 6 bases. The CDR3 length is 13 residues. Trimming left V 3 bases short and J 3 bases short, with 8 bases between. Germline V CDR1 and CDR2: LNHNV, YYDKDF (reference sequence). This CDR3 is CATSRGLEETQYF. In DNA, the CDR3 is TGTGCCACCAGCAGGGGACTGGAAGAGACCCAGTACTTC.

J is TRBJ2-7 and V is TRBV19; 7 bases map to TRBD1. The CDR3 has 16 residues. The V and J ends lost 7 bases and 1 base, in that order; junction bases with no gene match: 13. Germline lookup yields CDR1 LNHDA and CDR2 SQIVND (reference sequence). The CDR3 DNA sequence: TGTGCCAGTAAAAGGGTCTTCACAGGGGAATCCTACGAGCAGTACTTC. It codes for CASKRVFTGESYEQYF.

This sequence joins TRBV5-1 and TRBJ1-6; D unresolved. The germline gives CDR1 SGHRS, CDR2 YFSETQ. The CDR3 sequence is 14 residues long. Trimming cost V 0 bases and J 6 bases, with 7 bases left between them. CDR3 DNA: TGCGCCAGCAGCTTGGCAACCAGTAATTCACCCCTCCACTTT. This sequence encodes CASSLATSNSPLHF. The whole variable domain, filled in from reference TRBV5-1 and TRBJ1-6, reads KAGVTQTPRYLIKTRGQQVTLSCSPISGHRSVSWYQQTPGQGLQFLFEYFSETQRNKGNFPGRFSGRQFSNSRSEMNVSTLELGDSALYLCASSLATSNSPLHFGNGTRLTVT.

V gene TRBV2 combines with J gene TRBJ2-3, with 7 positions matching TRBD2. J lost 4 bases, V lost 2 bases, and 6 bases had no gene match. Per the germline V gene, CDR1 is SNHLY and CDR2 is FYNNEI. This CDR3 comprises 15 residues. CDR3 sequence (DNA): TGTGCCAGCAGTGAAAGGGAGGGCCCCGCAGATACGCAGTATTTT. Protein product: CASSEREGPADTQYF.

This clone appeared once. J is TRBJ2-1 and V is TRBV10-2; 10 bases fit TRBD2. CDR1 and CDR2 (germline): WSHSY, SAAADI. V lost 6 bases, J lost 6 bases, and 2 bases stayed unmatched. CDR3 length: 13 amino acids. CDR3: CASSQREGNEQFF. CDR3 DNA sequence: TGCGCCAGCAGCCAGCGGGAGGGCAATGAGCAGTTCTTC.

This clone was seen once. The CDR3 DNA reads as TGTGCCAGCAGTAACCTTGGGAGTGGGAGCACTGAAGCTTTCTTT. Translating it yields CASSNLGSGSTEAFF. V usage is TRBV6-6 and J usage is TRBJ1-1; D uncertain. This CDR3 spans 15 amino acids. Germline CDR1 reads MNHNY; CDR2 reads SVGAGI (reference sequence). V was trimmed by 5 bases and J by 4 bases, leaving 17 bases between them.

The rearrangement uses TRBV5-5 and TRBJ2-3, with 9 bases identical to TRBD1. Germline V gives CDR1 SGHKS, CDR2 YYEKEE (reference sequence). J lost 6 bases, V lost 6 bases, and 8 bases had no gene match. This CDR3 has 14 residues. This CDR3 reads CASTSGTGKDTQYF. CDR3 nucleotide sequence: TGTGCCAGCACCTCCGGGACAGGGAAGGATACGCAGTATTTT.

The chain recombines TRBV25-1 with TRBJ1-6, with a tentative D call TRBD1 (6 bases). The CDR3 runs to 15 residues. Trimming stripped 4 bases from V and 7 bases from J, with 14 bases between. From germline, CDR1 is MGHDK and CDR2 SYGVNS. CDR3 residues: CASSGQGTSNSPLHF. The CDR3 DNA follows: TGTGCCAGCAGTGGGCAGGGGACATCCAATTCACCCCTCCACTTT.

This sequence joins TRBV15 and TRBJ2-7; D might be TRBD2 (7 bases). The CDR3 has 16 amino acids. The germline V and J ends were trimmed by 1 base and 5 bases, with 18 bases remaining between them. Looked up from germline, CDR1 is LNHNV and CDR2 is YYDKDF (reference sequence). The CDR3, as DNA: TGTGCCACCAGCAGAGTGGGGGGGCAGGGTATCCACGAGCAGTACTTC. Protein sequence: CATSRVGGQGIHEQYF.

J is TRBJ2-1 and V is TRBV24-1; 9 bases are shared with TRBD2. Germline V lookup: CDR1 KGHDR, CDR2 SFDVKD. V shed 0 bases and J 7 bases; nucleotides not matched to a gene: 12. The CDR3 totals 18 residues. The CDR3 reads CATSDLGKGGRESNEQFF. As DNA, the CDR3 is TGTGCCACCAGTGATTTGGGCAAAGGCGGGAGGGAGTCGAATGAGCAGTTCTTC.

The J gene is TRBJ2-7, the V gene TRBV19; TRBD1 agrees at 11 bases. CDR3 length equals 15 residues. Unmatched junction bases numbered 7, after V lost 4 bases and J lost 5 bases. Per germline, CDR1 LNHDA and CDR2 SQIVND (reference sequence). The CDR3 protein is CASSTWDRGSNEQYF. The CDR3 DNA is TGTGCCAGTAGTACGTGGGACAGGGGGAGCAACGAGCAGTACTTC.

The CDR3 spells CASSAHRTNTGELFF. The CDR3 DNA follows: TGTGCCAGCAGCGCCCACAGGACGAACACCGGGGAGCTGTTTTTT. The chain couples TRBV11-2 to TRBJ2-2, with TRBD1 as a possible D gene (5 bases). V lost 5 bases, J lost 0 bases, and 10 bases lay in between. This CDR3 contains 15 residues. Germline V gene lookup returns CDR1 SGHAT and CDR2 FQNNGV.

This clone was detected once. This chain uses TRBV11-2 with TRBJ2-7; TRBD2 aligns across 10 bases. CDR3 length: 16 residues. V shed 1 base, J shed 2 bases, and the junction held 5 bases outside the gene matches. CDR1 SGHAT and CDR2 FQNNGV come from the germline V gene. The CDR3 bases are TGTGCCAGCAGCTTAGCTAGGACTAGCGGCCCCTACGAGCAGTACTTC. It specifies CASSLARTSGPYEQYF.

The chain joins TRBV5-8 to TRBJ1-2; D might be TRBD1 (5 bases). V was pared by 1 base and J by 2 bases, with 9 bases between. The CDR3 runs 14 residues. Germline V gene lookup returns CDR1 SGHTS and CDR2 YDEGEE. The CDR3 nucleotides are TGTGCCAGCAGCTTGTCAGGGTTCAACTATGGCTACACCTTC. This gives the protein CASSLSGFNYGYTF.

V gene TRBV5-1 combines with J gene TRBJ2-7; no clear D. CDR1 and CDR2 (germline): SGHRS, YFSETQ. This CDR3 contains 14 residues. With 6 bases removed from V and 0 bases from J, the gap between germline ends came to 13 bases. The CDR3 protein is CASKESAYSYEQYF. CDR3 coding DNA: TGCGCCAGCAAGGAGAGCGCCTACTCCTACGAGCAGTACTTC. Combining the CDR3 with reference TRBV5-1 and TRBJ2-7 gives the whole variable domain KAGVTQTPRYLIKTRGQQVTLSCSPISGHRSVSWYQQTPGQGLQFLFEYFSETQRNKGNFPGRFSGRQFSNSRSEMNVSTLELGDSALYLCASKESAYSYEQYFGPGTRLTVT.

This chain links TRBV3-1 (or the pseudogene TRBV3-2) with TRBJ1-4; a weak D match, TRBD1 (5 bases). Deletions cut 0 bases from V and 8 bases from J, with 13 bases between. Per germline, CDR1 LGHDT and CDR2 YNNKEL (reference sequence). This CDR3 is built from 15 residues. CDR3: CASSQEGGVREKLFF. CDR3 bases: TGTGCCAGCAGCCAAGAAGGAGGGGTTCGCGAAAAACTGTTTTTT.

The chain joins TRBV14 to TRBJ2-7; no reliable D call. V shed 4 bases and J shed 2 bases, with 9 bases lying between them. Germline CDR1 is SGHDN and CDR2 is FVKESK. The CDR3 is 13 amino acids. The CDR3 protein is CASSPQVPYEQYF. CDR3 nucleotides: TGTGCCAGCAGCCCGCAGGTTCCCTACGAGCAGTACTTC.

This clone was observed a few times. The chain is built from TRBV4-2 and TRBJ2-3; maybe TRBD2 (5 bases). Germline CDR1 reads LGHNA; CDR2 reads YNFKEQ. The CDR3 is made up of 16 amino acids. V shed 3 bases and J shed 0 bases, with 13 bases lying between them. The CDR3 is CASSHDRAVSTDTQYF. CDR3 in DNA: TGTGCCAGCAGCCATGACCGAGCGGTTAGCACAGATACGCAGTATTTT.

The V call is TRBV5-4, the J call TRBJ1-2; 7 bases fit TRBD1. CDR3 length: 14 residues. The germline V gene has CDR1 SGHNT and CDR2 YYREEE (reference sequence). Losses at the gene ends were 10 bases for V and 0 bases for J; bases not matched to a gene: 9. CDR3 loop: CAGRDSRTNYGYTF. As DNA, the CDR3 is TGTGCCGGGCGGGACAGCCGAACTAACTATGGCTACACCTTC.

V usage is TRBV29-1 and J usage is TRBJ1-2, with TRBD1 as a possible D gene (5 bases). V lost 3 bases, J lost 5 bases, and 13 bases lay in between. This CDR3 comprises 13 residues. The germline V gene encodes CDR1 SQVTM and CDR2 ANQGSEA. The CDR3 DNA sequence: TGCAGCGTTGACCAGGATCCAGGGTATGGCTACACCTTC. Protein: CSVDQDPGYGYTF.